The rows below give T cell receptor beta chains drawn from one sample of a study of blood T cells in healthy people across ages. TCRdb re-analysed the 5' RACE reads in MiXCR, keeping a single row per CDR3 protein. The sample has 710,000 or so distinct CDR3 sequences; roughly 30% are singletons. The sequenced sample consisted of blood. These receptor sequences come from a woman aged 80 or older in good health. Both conserved end residues are part of each CDR3. D genes are given only for firm matches.

j_call: TRBJ2-7; v_call: TRBV7-2; d_call: TRBD1; cdr3_aa: CASSKETGQYEQYF
j_call: TRBJ1-1; v_call: TRBV6-2/TRBV6-3; d_call: TRBD1; cdr3_aa: CASSIRDRANTGAFF
j_call: TRBJ2-1; v_call: TRBV4-3; d_call: TRBD1; cdr3_aa: CASSQDLDRGKFF
j_call: TRBJ2-7; v_call: TRBV19; d_call: NA; cdr3_aa: CASSKGGVSYEQYF
j_call: TRBJ2-5; v_call: TRBV7-3; d_call: NA; cdr3_aa: CASSPTHYNEQYF
j_call: TRBJ1-3; v_call: TRBV20-1; d_call: NA; cdr3_aa: CSARDSPWDRSTIYF
j_call: TRBJ1-5; v_call: TRBV20-1; d_call: NA; cdr3_aa: CSARVSGEGRHQPQHF
j_call: TRBJ2-1; v_call: TRBV4-1; d_call: NA; cdr3_aa: CASSLPGAYEQFF
j_call: TRBJ2-5; v_call: TRBV20-1; d_call: NA; cdr3_aa: CSARDPQGQETQYF
j_call: TRBJ1-1; v_call: TRBV15; d_call: TRBD1; cdr3_aa: CATSRGGTGAEAFF
j_call: TRBJ2-6; v_call: TRBV20-1; d_call: NA; cdr3_aa: CSAIGPHYSLSGANVLTF
j_call: TRBJ2-5; v_call: TRBV12-3/TRBV12-4; d_call: NA; cdr3_aa: CASSLLGRGETQYF
j_call: TRBJ2-7; v_call: TRBV6-1; d_call: NA; cdr3_aa: CASSEVGWGRNSYEQYF
j_call: TRBJ2-1; v_call: TRBV12-3/TRBV12-4; d_call: NA; cdr3_aa: CASRRGTEYMDEQFF
j_call: TRBJ1-1; v_call: TRBV30; d_call: TRBD1; cdr3_aa: CAWNEGQGNTEAFF
j_call: TRBJ2-1; v_call: TRBV20-1; d_call: NA; cdr3_aa: CSARHGSNEQFF
j_call: TRBJ1-5; v_call: TRBV6-1; d_call: TRBD1; cdr3_aa: CASRQGAGQLQHF
j_call: TRBJ2-7; v_call: TRBV4-1; d_call: NA; cdr3_aa: CASSQGPSRQYF
j_call: TRBJ1-5; v_call: TRBV7-9; d_call: NA; cdr3_aa: CASSLDSGVGPQHF
j_call: TRBJ1-6; v_call: TRBV14; d_call: NA; cdr3_aa: CASSLQTSPLHF
j_call: TRBJ2-3; v_call: TRBV10-3; d_call: TRBD2; cdr3_aa: CAIRRAGVGTDTQYF
j_call: TRBJ1-5; v_call: TRBV6-6; d_call: NA; cdr3_aa: CATETGRGGNQPQHF
j_call: TRBJ1-1; v_call: TRBV7-9; d_call: NA; cdr3_aa: CASSFGGGDTEAFF
j_call: TRBJ2-5; v_call: TRBV7-8; d_call: TRBD2; cdr3_aa: CASSSLAGGPQTQYF
j_call: TRBJ1-5; v_call: TRBV9; d_call: NA; cdr3_aa: CASSVDGDPKSNQPQHF
j_call: TRBJ1-2; v_call: TRBV20-1; d_call: NA; cdr3_aa: CSAPGFTGSNYGYTF
j_call: TRBJ2-5; v_call: TRBV29-1; d_call: NA; cdr3_aa: CSGEASWAETQYF
j_call: TRBJ2-1; v_call: TRBV12-3/TRBV12-4; d_call: NA; cdr3_aa: CASSPRALFLNNEQFF
j_call: TRBJ2-3; v_call: TRBV12-3/TRBV12-4; d_call: NA; cdr3_aa: CASSFDLPGADAQYF
j_call: TRBJ1-1; v_call: TRBV5-1; d_call: NA; cdr3_aa: CASRKEPGAGNTEAFF
j_call: TRBJ2-7; v_call: TRBV6-5; d_call: TRBD2; cdr3_aa: CASSRLAGGISYEQYF
j_call: TRBJ2-3; v_call: TRBV6-1; d_call: NA; cdr3_aa: CASSEIGPSDTQYF
j_call: TRBJ1-2; v_call: TRBV5-6; d_call: NA; cdr3_aa: CASSLEENYGYTF
j_call: TRBJ1-6; v_call: TRBV10-2; d_call: TRBD1; cdr3_aa: CASRQKGQGANNSPLHF
j_call: TRBJ1-1; v_call: TRBV9; d_call: NA; cdr3_aa: CASSARSGTNTEAFF
j_call: TRBJ2-3; v_call: TRBV20-1; d_call: TRBD2; cdr3_aa: CSARYPSGGRDTQYF
j_call: NA; v_call: TRBV5-1; d_call: NA; cdr3_aa: CASSLGRGINEQYF
j_call: TRBJ2-7; v_call: TRBV4-1; d_call: TRBD2; cdr3_aa: CASSQGISGSYEQYF
j_call: TRBJ1-2; v_call: TRBV5-1; d_call: TRBD1; cdr3_aa: CASTPRQGEGYTF
j_call: TRBJ1-1; v_call: TRBV7-9; d_call: NA; cdr3_aa: CASSSEPGTEAFF
j_call: TRBJ1-6; v_call: TRBV28; d_call: TRBD1; cdr3_aa: CASSPRQGQNNSPLHF
j_call: TRBJ2-6; v_call: TRBV12-3/TRBV12-4; d_call: NA; cdr3_aa: CASSERSSGANVLTF
j_call: TRBJ1-1; v_call: TRBV7-2; d_call: TRBD1; cdr3_aa: CASSFQGGNTEAFF
j_call: TRBJ2-7; v_call: TRBV6-1; d_call: TRBD1; cdr3_aa: CASSEARTGREQYF
j_call: TRBJ2-1; v_call: TRBV3-1; d_call: NA; cdr3_aa: CASSVQGPLSNEQFF
j_call: TRBJ2-7; v_call: TRBV5-1; d_call: TRBD2; cdr3_aa: CASSPGTSGGPSSYEQYF
j_call: TRBJ2-3; v_call: TRBV9; d_call: TRBD1; cdr3_aa: CASSERTGKVTDTQYF
j_call: TRBJ2-3; v_call: TRBV9; d_call: NA; cdr3_aa: CASSLTGVPGDTQYF
j_call: TRBJ2-5; v_call: TRBV20-1; d_call: NA; cdr3_aa: CSARDRRRGGETQYF
j_call: TRBJ1-2; v_call: TRBV7-9; d_call: NA; cdr3_aa: CASSRGWVGDGYTF
j_call: TRBJ2-1; v_call: TRBV20-1; d_call: NA; cdr3_aa: CSASHNEQFF
j_call: TRBJ2-1; v_call: TRBV20-1; d_call: NA; cdr3_aa: CSAGSGIGVYEQFF
j_call: TRBJ1-2; v_call: TRBV4-2; d_call: TRBD1; cdr3_aa: CASSQEGGQGNYGYTF